This T cell receptor (beta chain) emerged from a study of cytomegalovirus exposure and HLA in healthy donors. Points from the study as a whole: Compared with the approximately 700-donor mean, an Asian-associated ancestry cluster reportedly had fewer N-insertions, according to a later analysis. Being indistinguishable, some V segments were excluded, TRBV6-2 and TRBV6-3 among them. As a later analysis revealed, the rate of TCR association differed by HLA locus, with DRB1 most and HLA-C fewest.

With 60 Vbeta and 13 Jbeta primers, the PCR was carried out. Repertoires were generated with immunoSEQ multiplex PCR, while TCRdb's copy carries only in-frame clones and drops some. This sample has 100,000 to 150,000 clones, with 70% to 85% found just once. As to this clone: What it recognizes is unknown.

V was cut by 4 bases and J by 6 bases, with 17 bases left in between. Germline V gene sequence: CDR1 SGHNT, CDR2 YYREEE (reference sequence). The CDR3 length is 14 residues. The origin of this receptor is a middle-aged man in good health and CMV-seropositive. Sequenced sample: PBMCs. This chain joins TRBV5-4 and TRBJ2-7, with D tentatively TRBD1 (6 bases). CDR3 sequence (DNA): TGTGCCAGCAGCCTGAGGGGGTTTCCCCTCGAGCAGTACTTC. Its protein is CASSLRGFPLEQYF.